This T cell receptor beta chain stems from a study of T cell repertoires in cytomegalovirus infection. This clonotype was counted a few times. What it binds is not known. The CDR3 length is 17 residues. J was trimmed by 3 bases and V by 6 bases; bases with no gene match: 16. TCRdb independently ran MiXCR on the reads; one entry per CDR3 protein. This table holds roughly 80,000 distinct CDR3 sequences, 24% found once. The material sequenced was CD8+ T cells from cultured PBMCs, taken from culture after CMV antigen stimulation. The chain links TRBV12-3 or TRBV12-4 to TRBJ2-5; 7 positions match TRBD2. The clonotype originates from a human donor in good health (CMV status not recorded). Some clones in this sample may be carry-over from other donors' samples. CDR3 sequence reads: CASRLGTIGTAEETQYF. In DNA, the CDR3 is TGTGCCAGCAGGCTGGGGACTATTGGGACCGCGGAAGAGACCCAGTACTTC.